This T cell receptor (beta chain) was captured in a study of OX40 agonist ivuxolimab in advanced cancers. Notes on the research overall: Ivuxolimab was an agonistic, fully human IgG2 monoclonal antibody directed against OX40 (CD134), a costimulatory receptor. Intravenous ivuxolimab was administered to patients every 2 weeks at six dose levels: 0.01, 0.1, 0.3, 1.5, 3 and 10 mg/kg. Of the approximately 50 dose-escalation patients, hepatocellular carcinoma was present in approximately 20, melanoma in approximately 15, renal cell carcinoma in 9 and head and neck cancer in 9. In the dose-escalation cohort, more than 80% of patients were male, and the mean age was around 65 years with a range of about 20 to 79. Patients were allowed to have had prior anti-PD-1, anti-PD-L1 or anti-CTLA-4 therapy, and approximately 40% of the dose-escalation patients had previously received checkpoint inhibitors. Partial responses occurred in three dose-escalation patients, of whom one had hepatocellular carcinoma and two had cutaneous melanoma. Peripheral TCRbeta sequencing aimed to test whether ivuxolimab altered TCR sequence diversity and caused clonal T-cell expansion. The paper covers the monotherapy dose-escalation part of the phase I ivuxolimab trial, which included N = 52 patients. Broad study findings and their caveats: On average, CD8+ T cells showed more expanded clones than CD4+ T cells after ivuxolimab. At doses of 0.1 to 3.0 mg/kg, clonal expansion of both CD4+ and CD8+ T cells in blood was seen between baseline and week 6. In partial responders in the 0.1-3.0 mg/kg groups, normalized peripheral clonal expansion was found to be among the lowest, especially among CD8+ T cells. Low levels of normalized T-cell clonal expansion were also shown by some nonresponding patients. Antigen specificity was not determined for the clonally expanded peripheral T cells.

As to this clone: Its antigen is not yet known. Base qualities are missing; no much larger clone stands one base away.

Compared with germline, V lacks 3 bases and J lacks 3 bases; bases without a gene match: 5. Measured from the cysteine to the phenylalanine, the CDR3 is 15 residues long. The retained sequence is limited to the CDR3, 45 bases, with the frame set at the first base. CDR1 LNHDA and CDR2 SQIVND were looked up in the germline V gene (reference sequence). The trial excluded patients who had a history of autoimmune disease or were on systemic immunosuppression. Peripheral blood for TCR sequencing was collected from all dose cohorts at baseline, on cycle 4 day 1, and on cycle 7 day 1. Samples came from an open-label, multicenter, first-in-human phase I dose-escalation trial of ivuxolimab. Adults with locally advanced or metastatic melanoma, renal cell carcinoma, hepatocellular carcinoma or head and neck squamous cell carcinoma were enrolled in the trial. CD4+ and CD8+ T cells were sorted separately from peripheral blood before TCR sequencing.

Genomic DNA was extracted from sorted cells for sequencing of the TCRbeta CDR3 region. The immunoSEQ Assay was used to sequence the TCRbeta CDR3 regions. This is the immuneACCESS table as TCRdb keeps it, with only in-frame sequences that have V and J called. A part of the clones is gone; compared with another copy, unresolved V genes explain less than half, and the rest is unexplained. The sample contains about 32,000 clones, roughly 89% of them found a single time. The top ten constitute roughly 28% of the sample. The chain is made from TRBV19 and TRBJ2-1; 7 central bases correspond to TRBD2. Source: CD4+ or CD8+ T cells sorted from blood, taken in a trial of the OX40 agonist ivuxolimab. This TCR came from an adult with an advanced solid tumor such as melanoma, head and neck, liver or kidney cancer. The nucleotide sequence reads as follows: TGTGCCAGTAGTATCATGGGGGGGGACTACAATGAGCAGTTCTTC. This translates into CASSIMGGDYNEQFF.